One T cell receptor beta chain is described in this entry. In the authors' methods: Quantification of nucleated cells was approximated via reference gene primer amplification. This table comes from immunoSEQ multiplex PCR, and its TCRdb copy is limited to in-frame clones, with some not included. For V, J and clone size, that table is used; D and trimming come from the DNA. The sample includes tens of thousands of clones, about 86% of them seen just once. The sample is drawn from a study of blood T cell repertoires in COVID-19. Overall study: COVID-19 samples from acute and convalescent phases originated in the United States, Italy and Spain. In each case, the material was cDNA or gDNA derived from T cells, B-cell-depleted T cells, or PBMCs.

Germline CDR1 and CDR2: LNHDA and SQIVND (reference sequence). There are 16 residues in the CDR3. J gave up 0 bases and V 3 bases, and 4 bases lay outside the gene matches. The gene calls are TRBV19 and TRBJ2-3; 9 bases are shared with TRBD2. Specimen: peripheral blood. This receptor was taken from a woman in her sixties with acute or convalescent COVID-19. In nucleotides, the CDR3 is TGTGCCAGTAGTATCAGGAGCGGGGGGAGCACAGATACGCAGTATTTT. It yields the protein CASSIRSGGSTDTQYF.